This TCR beta chain was observed in a study of shared clonotypes between healthy human individuals. This CDR3 has 14 residues. Germline CDR1 reads MGHRA; CDR2 reads YSYEKL. V dropped 0 bases and J dropped 6; count of bases not matched to a gene: 4. Clones were read by immunoSEQ multiplex PCR, and TCRdb kept only the in-frame ones, dropping some. The sample gives about 730,000 clones, 72% of which show up once; under 2% is in the top ten. The chain employs TRBV4-1 and TRBJ2-5; 7 bases fit TRBD1. The clonotype comes from a woman in her 30s in good health. Sequencing was carried out using memory CD4+ T cells sorted from blood. Subset given: CD45RA-negative fraction. CDR3 nucleotides: TGCGCCAGCAGCCAAGACAGGGGGATACAGACCCAGTACTTC. It yields the protein CASSQDRGIQTQYF.